A single sample gave rise to the 32 T cell receptor beta chains below, sequenced in a study. Via MiXCR, TCRdb re-called the 5' RACE reads, giving one row per CDR3 protein. The sample gives 50,000 to 75,000 distinct CDR3 sequences, about 22% of which show up once; over 2.5% is in the top ten. Sequenced: memory CD4+ T cells sorted from a lymph node. Subset meaning: memory CD4+ T cells, CD4+CD45RO+CD25-. The source of these receptors is a female donor with breast cancer.

This chain links TRBV24-1 with TRBJ2-1; D ambiguous. Per the germline V gene, CDR1 is KGHDR and CDR2 is SFDVKD. V was pared by 4 bases and J by 8 bases, with 8 bases between. This CDR3 contains 12 residues. CDR3 bases: TGTGCCACCAGTGAAGGTGGGGATGAGCAGTTCTTC. This translates into CATSEGGDEQFF.

The chain couples TRBV11-2 to TRBJ1-5; possibly TRBD1 for D (5 bases). The CDR3 consists of 15 residues. Germline assignment: CDR1 SGHAT and CDR2 FQNNGV. Trimming left V 0 bases short and J 4 bases short, with 10 bases between. The CDR3 region has the DNA TGTGCCAGCAGCTTAGATGGGTGGGGGAATCAGCCCCAGCATTTT. Protein sequence: CASSLDGWGNQPQHF.

This clonotype occurred many times. The genes are TRBV9 and TRBJ1-1, with D maybe TRBD1 (5 bases). CDR3 length: 13 amino acids. V was clipped by 10 bases and J by 0 bases, with 13 bases between them. CDR1 and CDR2 (germline): SGDLS, YYNGEE. CDR3 sequence: CASPQDMNTEAFF. DNA for the CDR3: TGTGCCTCCCCCCAGGACATGAACACTGAAGCTTTCTTT.

The chain couples TRBV27 to TRBJ1-5; possible D gene TRBD1, 5 bases. Per germline, CDR1 MNHEY and CDR2 SMNVEV (reference sequence). V was cut by 5 bases and J by 1 base, with 21 bases left in between. There are 18 residues in the CDR3. CDR3 in DNA: TGTGCCAGCAGTCACCAGAGGGGAGGGAAGATAAGCAATCAGCCCCAGCATTTT. It codes for CASSHQRGGKISNQPQHF.

In this sample, this clonotype turned up many times. V gene TRBV7-3 combines with J gene TRBJ2-3; D possibly corresponds to TRBD2 (5 bases). Germline V gene sequence: CDR1 SGHTA, CDR2 FQGTGA. This CDR3 contains 12 residues. The V and J ends lost 6 bases and 5 bases respectively, with 9 bases between them. The CDR3 bases are TGTGCCAGCAGTTTAGAGGGAGATACGCAGTATTTT. Amino acids: CASSLEGDTQYF. Supplemented by reference TRBV7-3 and TRBJ2-3, the full variable domain reads GAGVSQTPSNKVTEKGKYVELRCDPISGHTALYWYRQSLGQGPEFLIYFQGTGAADDSGLPNDRFFAVRPEGSVSTLKIQRTERGDSAVYLCASSLEGDTQYFGPGTRLTVL.

A few counts support this clonotype. The chain has TRBV5-4 and TRBJ2-7, with D unresolved. The CDR3 covers 12 residues. With 2 bases removed from V and 6 bases from J, the gap between germline ends came to 9 bases. Germline CDR1 and CDR2: SGHNT and YYREEE (reference sequence). In nucleotides, the CDR3 is TGTGCCAGCAGCTTTGACGAGCGCGAGCAGTACTTC. Protein: CASSFDEREQYF.

The chain uses TRBV5-1 and TRBJ2-7; 7 nucleotides align to TRBD1. V lost 3 bases, J lost 6 bases, and 9 bases stayed unmatched. Germline V lookup: CDR1 SGHRS, CDR2 YFSETQ. CDR3 length: 14 residues. For the CDR3, the DNA is TGCGCCAGCAGCTATGGAAGACAGGGATCCGAGCAGTACTTC. Amino acid sequence: CASSYGRQGSEQYF.

This clonotype was observed a few times. The chain has TRBV5-1 and TRBJ1-1, with D tentatively TRBD1 (5 bases). The CDR3 has 14 residues. V was trimmed by 4 bases and J by 5 bases, leaving 15 bases between them. The germline V gene encodes CDR1 SGHRS and CDR2 YFSETQ. CDR3 bases: TGCGCCAGCAGCCCGGGGCCCGGTATAACTGAAGCTTTCTTT. Encoded protein: CASSPGPGITEAFF.

This clonotype was recorded many times. This sequence joins TRBV5-1 and TRBJ2-3; 9 bases align to TRBD2. This CDR3 is built from 15 residues. The ends lost 3 bases at V and 5 bases at J; junction bases unmatched: 7. Germline V lookup: CDR1 SGHRS, CDR2 YFSETQ. As DNA, the CDR3 is TGCGCCAGCAGCTCAAGGACGACTAGCGGAGATACGCAGTATTTT. It is translated as CASSSRTTSGDTQYF.

This clonotype has only a few counts. The V and J genes are TRBV9 and TRBJ1-1; D is undetermined. CDR3 length: 14 residues. V lost 4 bases to trimming and J lost 2 bases, with 12 bases between them. In germline, CDR1 is SGDLS, CDR2 YYNGEE. The CDR3 region is CASSTRRDNTEAFF. CDR3 coding DNA: TGTGCCAGCAGCACCAGACGGGATAACACTGAAGCTTTCTTT.

Details on this clonotype: Since no conserved phenylalanine or tryptophan closes the CDR3, a read error is the likely cause. The chain combines TRBV4-1 with TRBJ1-1; tentatively, D is TRBD1 (5 bases). V dropped 2 bases and J dropped 1 base, with 14 bases sitting between them. The CDR3 runs to 16 residues. The germline V gene has CDR1 MGHRA and CDR2 YSYEKL. In nucleotides, the CDR3 is TGCGCCAGCAGCCAAAACGCGAACGGACAGAACACTGAAGCTTTCTCT. As protein: CASSQNANGQNTEAFS.

The chain is built from TRBV9 and TRBJ1-1; 7 bases are shared with TRBD1. The germline CDR1 and CDR2 sequences are SGDLS and YYNGEE. V lost 3 bases and J lost 4; bases outside the gene matches: 6. The CDR3 runs 14 residues. CDR3 nucleotides: TGTGCCAGCAGCGCCGGGGGGACAGCCACTGAAGCTTTCTTT. It encodes CASSAGGTATEAFF.

There are a few counts of this clonotype. The V call is TRBV6-2 or TRBV6-3, the J call TRBJ2-1, with 7 bases fitting TRBD2. Germline V lookup: CDR1 MNHEY, CDR2 SVGEGT. The V gene end was trimmed by 8 bases and the J gene end by 4 bases; junction bases not matched to a gene: 2. This CDR3 spans 12 amino acids. CDR3 sequence reads: CASGEGYNEQFF. The DNA for the CDR3 is TGTGCCAGCGGGGAGGGGTACAATGAGCAGTTCTTC.

This clonotype was seen a few times. This clone may be a read error of a much larger clone one base away. The V call is TRBV7-3, the J call TRBJ1-2, with D unresolved. This CDR3 is 13 amino acids long. The V gene's germline CDR1 is SGHTA and CDR2 FQGTGA. V lost 5 bases to trimming and J lost 5 bases, with 12 bases between them. In DNA form, the CDR3 reads TGTGCCAGCAGCCCCGCCGGGGAATATGGCTACACCTTC. Translation gives CASSPAGEYGYTF.

The rearrangement links TRBV30 to TRBJ1-2, with 8 bases lining up with TRBD1. The CDR3 loop spans 14 amino acids. Germline CDR1 is GTSNPN and CDR2 is SVGIG (reference sequence). With V trimmed by 2 bases and J by 2 bases, 4 bases remained unmatched. The CDR3 region has the DNA TGTGCCTGGAGTCAAGGACAGGGAAACTATGGCTACACCTTC. Translation gives CAWSQGQGNYGYTF.

As DNA, the CDR3 is TGCAGTGCCGAGGGTATTACAGATACGCAGTATTTT. Protein sequence: CSAEGITDTQYF. The chain has TRBV20-1 and TRBJ2-3; D may be TRBD2 (5 bases). CDR1 is DFQATT, CDR2 SNEGSKA, per germline (reference sequence). There are 12 residues in the CDR3. V was clipped by 6 bases and J by 3 bases, with 10 bases between them.

This chain links TRBV12-3 or TRBV12-4 with TRBJ2-7; TRBD1 matches 7 bases. The J call could be wrong; TRBJ2-5 is a better fit for the DNA end. The length of the CDR3 is 14 residues. This CDR3 reads CASSPLGRGKTQYF. In DNA, the CDR3 is TGTGCCAGCAGTCCGTTGGGCAGGGGGAAGACCCAGTACTTC.

The table lists this clonotype with many counts. This chain uses TRBV4-3 with TRBJ1-3; D may be TRBD1 (5 bases). The CDR3 spans 15 residues. Germline CDR1 reads LGHNA; CDR2 reads YSLEER. The V end was cut by 5 bases, the J end by 9 bases, with 20 bases between. The CDR3 DNA reads as TGCGCCAGCAGCGCCGGGACCCTGGGTGTGGGCACCATATATTTT. Protein: CASSAGTLGVGTIYF.

This chain links TRBV20-1 with TRBJ2-1; no definite D call. The CDR3 covers 14 residues. Per germline, CDR1 DFQATT and CDR2 SNEGSKA (reference sequence). The CDR3 loop is CSTETQQTYNEQFF. For the CDR3, the DNA is TGCAGCACAGAGACTCAACAAACCTACAATGAGCAGTTCTTC.

V and J are TRBV4-1 and TRBJ2-5, with 8 nucleotides matching TRBD1. The germline CDR1 and CDR2 sequences are MGHRA and YSYEKL. The CDR3 has 15 residues. Germline trimming cut 2 bases from V and 7 bases from J; bases unmatched to any gene: 9. The CDR3 DNA sequence: TGCGCCAGCAGCCAAACCGGACAGGGCGCGGGGACCCAGTACTTC. Protein: CASSQTGQGAGTQYF.

As regards this clonotype: One end of the junction fails to match germline, which may point to a read error. V is TRBV5-1 and J is TRBJ2-7; TRBD2 matches 10 bases. The CDR3 extends over 15 amino acids. Germline loops: CDR1 SGHRS, CDR2 YFSETQ. The chain's CDR3 is CASRAASGSSYKQYF. Written as DNA, the CDR3 is TGCGCCAGCAGAGCGGCTAGCGGGAGCTCCTACAAGCAGTACTTC.

Details on this clonotype: A read error may explain this, as a much larger clone is one base away. The chain is built from TRBV20-1 and TRBJ2-1, with 7 bases identical to TRBD1. This CDR3 region has 15 residues. Per the germline V gene, CDR1 is DFQATT and CDR2 is SNEGSKA (reference sequence). In nucleotides, the CDR3 is TGCAGTGGCACTCTGGGACAGCTTTACTACAATGAGCAGTGCTTC. Translated, it gives CSGTLGQLYYNEQCF.

Ten or more counts support this clonotype. The rearrangement uses TRBV7-2 and TRBJ1-6; no definite D call. Trimming took off 7 bases at V and 6 bases at J, with 7 bases between the two ends. The CDR3 is 12 amino acids. Looked up from germline, CDR1 is SGHTA and CDR2 is FQGNSA. CDR3 sequence: CASTEPNSPLHF. The CDR3 DNA sequence: TGTGCCAGCACCGAACCTAATTCACCCCTCCACTTT.

The sample holds many counts of this clonotype. The gene calls are TRBV20-1 and TRBJ2-5; D gene uncertain. Germline V gives CDR1 DFQATT, CDR2 SNEGSKA (reference sequence). The V and J ends lost 5 bases and 0 bases respectively, with 7 bases between them. This CDR3 spans 12 amino acids. CDR3 protein: CSASSNQETQYF. CDR3 DNA sequence: TGCAGTGCTTCCTCCAACCAAGAGACCCAGTACTTC.

This clonotype was counted a single time. The rearrangement joins TRBV27 to TRBJ2-7, with 10 bases aligning to TRBD2. Per the germline V gene, CDR1 is MNHEY and CDR2 is SMNVEV (reference sequence). The V and J ends lost 3 bases and 7 bases, in that order; junction bases with no gene match: 24. This CDR3 has 20 residues. The CDR3, as DNA: TGTGCCAGCAGTTTGGTGCTAGCGGGAGTCTCTAGGGGCCTGTGGGATGAGCAGTACTTC. This gives the protein CASSLVLAGVSRGLWDEQYF.

The J gene is TRBJ2-5, the V gene TRBV29-1, with a possible D match to TRBD2 (5 bases). In germline, CDR1 is SQVTM, CDR2 ANQGSEA. Trimming stripped 7 bases from V and 2 bases from J, with 17 bases between. CDR3 length: 14 residues. CDR3 sequence reads: CSAAWSQRQETQYF. DNA for the CDR3: TGCAGCGCCGCGTGGTCCCAGCGGCAAGAGACCCAGTACTTC.

This chain's CDR3 is CASSLGGQDHNEQFF. As DNA, the CDR3 is TGTGCCAGCAGCTTAGGGGGACAGGATCACAATGAGCAGTTCTTC. V usage is TRBV7-6 and J usage is TRBJ2-1, with 8 bases identical to TRBD1. Germline CDR1 reads SGHVS; CDR2 reads FNYEAQ. The ends lost 1 base at V and 5 bases at J; junction bases unmatched: 4. The CDR3 runs 15 residues.

On this clonotype itself: One end of the junction fails to match germline, which may point to a read error. The V call is TRBV6-6, the J call TRBJ1-1; D uncertain. Per the germline V gene, CDR1 is MNHNY and CDR2 is SVGAGI (reference sequence). CDR3 length: 15 residues. CDR3 nucleotides: TGTGCCAGCAGTCACCCACGCGGGCTCCGAACTGAAGCTCTCTTT. This sequence encodes CASSHPRGLRTEALF.

This rearrangement joins TRBV7-8 to TRBJ2-5; 8 bases align to TRBD1. The junction had 7 bases not matched to a gene; V was cut back by 7 bases and J by 3 bases. The CDR3 sequence is 14 residues long. Per germline, CDR1 SGHVS and CDR2 FQNEAQ. CDR3 sequence reads: CASTHATGEETQYF. The CDR3 DNA reads TGTGCCAGCACCCACGCGACAGGGGAAGAGACCCAGTACTTC.

The chain joins TRBV5-1 to TRBJ2-7; 10 bases map to TRBD2. The CDR3 loop spans 14 amino acids. J gave up 2 bases and V 4 bases, and 3 bases lay outside the gene matches. Germline lookup yields CDR1 SGHRS and CDR2 YFSETQ. The CDR3 DNA sequence: TGCGCCAGCAGCGTGGGACTAGCGCCCTACGAGCAGTACTTC. Its translation is CASSVGLAPYEQYF.

This clonotype has just a few counts. V is TRBV7-2 and J is TRBJ2-4; D call uncertain. V lost 6 bases, J lost 4 bases, and 7 bases lay in between. Looked up from germline, CDR1 is SGHTA and CDR2 is FQGNSA. The CDR3 extends over 12 amino acids. CDR3 in amino acids: CASSFTKNIQYF. In nucleotides, the CDR3 is TGTGCCAGCAGTTTTACAAAAAACATTCAGTACTTC.

V usage is TRBV5-5 and J usage is TRBJ2-7; D not resolved. The ends were cut back, 2 bases at V and 3 bases at J, with 9 bases in the middle. The CDR3 consists of 13 residues. CDR1 and CDR2 (germline): SGHKS, YYEKEE (reference sequence). The CDR3 is CASSFQNGYEQYF. In DNA form, the CDR3 reads TGTGCCAGCAGCTTCCAGAACGGCTACGAGCAGTACTTC.